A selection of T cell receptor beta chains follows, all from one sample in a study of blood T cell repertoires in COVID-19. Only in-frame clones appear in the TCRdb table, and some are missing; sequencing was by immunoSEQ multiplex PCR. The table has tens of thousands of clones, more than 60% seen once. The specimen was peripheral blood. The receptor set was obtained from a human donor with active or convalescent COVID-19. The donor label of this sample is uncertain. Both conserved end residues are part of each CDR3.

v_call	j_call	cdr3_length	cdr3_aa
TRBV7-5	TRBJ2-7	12	CARSLVSVEQYF
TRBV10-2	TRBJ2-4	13	CASSVEGVDIQYF
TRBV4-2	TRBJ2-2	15	CASSQQGHNTGELFF
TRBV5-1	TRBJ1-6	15	CASREGLQYNSPLHF
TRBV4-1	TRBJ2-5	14	CASSQDTRRETQYF
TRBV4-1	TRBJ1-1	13	CASSQDRQLEAFF
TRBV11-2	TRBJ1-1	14	CASSLGLMNTEAFF
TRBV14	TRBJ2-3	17	CASSRLPGLGITDTQYF
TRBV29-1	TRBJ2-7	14	CSVELPGLGYEQYF
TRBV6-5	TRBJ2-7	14	CASRAGQGIYEQYF
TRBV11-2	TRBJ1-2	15	CASIPLRGTLRGYTF
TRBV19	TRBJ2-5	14	CASSSSGGQETQYF
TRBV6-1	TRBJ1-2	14	CASSENRGEGGYTF
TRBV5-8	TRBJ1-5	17	CASSLASQVYFNQPQHF
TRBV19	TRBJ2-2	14	CASSLSGNTGELFF
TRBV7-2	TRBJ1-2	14	CASSLGRFNYGYTF
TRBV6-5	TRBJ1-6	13	CATVGQVYSPLHF
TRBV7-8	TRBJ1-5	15	CASSLVESYNQPQHF
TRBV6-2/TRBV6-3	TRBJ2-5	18	CASSYEFIAGADRETQYF
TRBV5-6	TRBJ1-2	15	CASSLDPQGNYGYTF
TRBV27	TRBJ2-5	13	CASRAAGGWPQYF
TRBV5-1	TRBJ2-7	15	CASSLVQGGSYEQYF
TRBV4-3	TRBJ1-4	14	CASSQGQGGEKLFF